The present entry profiles one T cell receptor beta chain with its context. What it binds is unknown. The time point here: newly diagnosed, previously untreated cHL patient sample. It was by magnetic negative selection that CD4+ T cells were purified from thawed PBMCs. Comparison samples consisted of PBMCs from newly diagnosed, untreated classical Hodgkin lymphoma. Profiled with immunoSEQ multiplex PCR; TCRdb holds only in-frame clones, not every one. The sample records under 35,000 clones, 88% being singletons. This sample is drawn from a study of PD-1 blockade in classical Hodgkin lymphoma. Looked up from germline, CDR1 is ENHRY and CDR2 is SYGVKD. This CDR3 has 14 amino acids. After removal of 6 bases from V and 9 bases from J, the junction contained 9 bases not matched to a gene. General observations from the study: With respect to the repertoire differences, their causes, possibly disease activity or prior therapy, remain undefined. Newly diagnosed patients were said to have less baseline TCR diversity than healthy donors did.

This receptor was identified in a human donor with classical Hodgkin lymphoma. The specimen was CD4+ T cells from blood. This chain uses TRBV10-3 with TRBJ2-1; 9 nucleotides align to TRBD2. CDR3 sequence (DNA): TGTGCCATCAGGGCGGGAGGGCCATCTGGTGAGCAGTTCTTC. Translating gives CAIRAGGPSGEQFF.